This T cell receptor (beta chain) was sequenced during a study of T cells in Graves' hyperthyroidism and ophthalmopathy. Study in general: Peripheral blood was collected at initial diagnosis, before any treatment.

CDR1 and CDR2 (germline): MDHEN, SYDVKM. The CDR3 consists of 15 residues. Unmatched junction bases numbered 8, after V lost 6 bases and J lost 3 bases. Amplification yielded TCR beta CDR3 regions, with RNA transcripts as the source. The HTBI set primed first-round TCR CDR3 RT-PCR. Each CDR3 protein is one row after TCRdb ran MiXCR on the multiplex PCR reads. Of fewer than 800,000 distinct CDR3 sequences listed, 16% are singletons. Recently diagnosed hyperthyroidism of less than 2 months' duration affected patients aged 18 to 65. The study's findings and limits: The blood repertoire included most of the expanded thyroid clonotypes above 0.001.

In this sample, this clonotype turned up many times. Its antigen is undetermined. Sample: blood. This rearrangement joins TRBV28 to TRBJ2-1; TRBD2 matches at 7 bases. The receptor's source is a man aged 18 to 29 with Graves' hyperthyroidism. CDR3 amino acids: CASRPPGLVYNEQFF. The CDR3, as DNA: TGTGCCAGCAGACCCCCCGGACTAGTCTACAATGAGCAGTTCTTC.